The 28 T cell receptor beta chains given below trace back to one sample, sequenced in a study of blood T cell repertoires in COVID-19. The protocol was immunoSEQ multiplex PCR, while the TCRdb copy is restricted to in-frame clones and leaves out a portion. Among some 250,000 clones, approximately 83% were seen once, and the ten largest hold 1.5% to 2%. The sample consisted of PBMCs or T cells enriched from blood (not recorded which). Receptors were obtained from a woman in her forties or fifties who had recovered from COVID-19.

This chain connects TRBV28 to TRBJ2-3, with TRBD2 matching over 7 bases. The CDR3 is 17 residues long. Germline V CDR1 and CDR2: MDHEN, SYDVKM. V gave up 4 bases and J gave up 1 base; unmatched junction bases: 11. The CDR3 loop reads CASSYRYGAGRTDTQYF. The CDR3 DNA sequence: TGTGCCAGCAGTTACCGATACGGAGCGGGACGCACAGATACGCAGTATTTT.

The genes are TRBV7-2 and TRBJ1-2; 9 bases map to TRBD1. Germline loops: CDR1 SGHTA, CDR2 FQGNSA. V lost 5 bases and J lost 8; bases outside the gene matches: 9. The CDR3 consists of 14 residues. CDR3 sequence (DNA): TGTGCCAGCAGCATGGGACAGGGACAAGGGGGCTACACCTTC. This translates into CASSMGQGQGGYTF.

The chain links TRBV11-2 to TRBJ2-7, with a tentative D call TRBD2 (6 bases). The germline V and J ends were trimmed by 5 bases and 2 bases, with 13 bases remaining between them. Germline-derived CDR1 and CDR2 are SGHAT and FQNNGV. The length of the CDR3 is 14 residues. The CDR3 DNA reads TGTGCCAGCAGCCTCTGGACTAAGACCTACGAGCAGTACTTC. It specifies CASSLWTKTYEQYF.

This clone appeared once. The CDR3 sequence: CATGGEETQYF. CDR3 sequence (DNA): TGTGCCACCGGGGGGGAAGAGACCCAGTACTTC. V and J are TRBV10-3 and TRBJ2-5; 8 positions agree with TRBD2. Germline V gene lookup returns CDR1 ENHRY and CDR2 SYGVKD. The CDR3 has 11 residues. With 10 bases clipped from V and 3 bases from J, the junction kept 1 base outside the gene matches.

The CDR3 is CASSPGASNTEAFF. Written as DNA, the CDR3 is TGTGCCAGCTCACCAGGAGCCTCGAACACTGAAGCTTTCTTT. The chain has TRBV18 and TRBJ1-1; D gene uncertain. The length of the CDR3 is 14 residues. From germline, CDR1 is KGHSH and CDR2 LQKENI. Trimming took 2 bases from V and 1 from J, leaving 8 bases between them.

The chain has TRBV5-5 and TRBJ1-1, with D maybe TRBD1 (6 bases). Germline values: CDR1 SGHKS, CDR2 YYEKEE (reference sequence). This CDR3 spans 14 amino acids. V was cut by 0 bases and J by 4 bases, with 10 bases left in between. The CDR3 here is CASSLERGGTEAFF. The DNA of the CDR3 is TGTGCCAGCAGCTTGGAAAGGGGGGGCACTGAAGCTTTCTTT.

V is TRBV19 and J is TRBJ2-2; 7 nucleotides agree with TRBD1. V lost 3 bases and J lost 3; bases outside the gene matches: 7. Germline V gives CDR1 LNHDA, CDR2 SQIVND (reference sequence). The CDR3 has 16 residues. The CDR3 here is CASSMRGRQYTGELFF. CDR3 DNA sequence: TGTGCCAGTAGTATGAGGGGGCGACAGTACACCGGGGAGCTGTTTTTT.

V usage is TRBV5-1 and J usage is TRBJ2-5; TRBD1 agrees at 7 bases. Germline V CDR1 and CDR2: SGHRS, YFSETQ. Unmatched junction bases numbered 5, after V lost 1 base and J lost 2 bases. The CDR3 extends over 15 amino acids. The CDR3, as DNA: TGCGCCAGCAGCTTGTTCGGGACAGTTCAAGAGACCCAGTACTTC. This encodes CASSLFGTVQETQYF.

This clone has a single count. V and J are TRBV28 and TRBJ1-1; no reliable D call. CDR3 length: 11 amino acids. Germline V gene data show CDR1 as MDHEN and CDR2 as SYDVKM. The ends were cut back, 8 bases at V and 8 bases at J, with 12 bases in the middle. As DNA, the CDR3 is TGTGCCAGCGAAACGGTCAGGGAAGCTTTCTTT. Its translation is CASETVREAFF.

In this sample, this clone turned up once. The chain combines TRBV11-3 with TRBJ1-1, with a tentative D call TRBD1 (6 bases). From germline, CDR1 is SGHNT and CDR2 YENEEA. V was cut by 5 bases and J by 5 bases, with 15 bases left in between. This CDR3 spans 14 amino acids. In nucleotides, the CDR3 is TGTGCCAGCAGCCAAGGACAGCAGTCTACTGAAGCTTTCTTT. Its translation is CASSQGQQSTEAFF.

This sequence joins TRBV28 and TRBJ1-4, with D possibly TRBD1 on 5 matching bases. CDR3 size: 17 residues. V was shortened by 5 bases and J by 5 bases, with 21 bases between the two germline ends. Germline values: CDR1 MDHEN, CDR2 SYDVKM. CDR3 sequence (DNA): TGTGCCAGCAGTCCAACAAATAAGATGGACATAAATGAAAAACTGTTTTTT. Its translation: CASSPTNKMDINEKLFF.

This clone was found once. The rearrangement joins TRBV6-1 to TRBJ2-3; 9 nucleotides agree with TRBD1. The germline CDR1 and CDR2 sequences are MNHNS and SASEGT. The CDR3 is made up of 18 amino acids. The V and J ends lost 3 bases and 3 bases, in that order; junction bases with no gene match: 13. CDR3 DNA sequence: TGTGCCAGCAGTGACCGGGGACAGGGATATGGAGGAACAGATACGCAGTATTTT. Translating it yields CASSDRGQGYGGTDTQYF.

Only a few counts were recorded for this clone. This sequence joins TRBV3-1 (or the pseudogene TRBV3-2) and TRBJ2-7; 7 positions agree with TRBD1. V shed 1 base, J shed 6 bases, and the junction held 9 bases outside the gene matches. This CDR3 is 15 amino acids long. Germline CDR1 LGHDT, CDR2 YNNKEL (reference sequence). The CDR3 region is CASSQGTGPLGEQYF. CDR3 nucleotide sequence: TGTGCCAGCAGCCAAGGGACAGGCCCTCTCGGCGAGCAGTACTTC.

The chain employs TRBV19 and TRBJ1-5; TRBD1 aligns across 9 bases. With 0 bases clipped from V and 5 bases from J, the junction kept 5 bases outside the gene matches. The CDR3 consists of 16 residues. The germline V gene encodes CDR1 LNHDA and CDR2 SQIVND (reference sequence). CDR3 sequence (DNA): TGTGCCAGTAGTATAGAAAGGACAGGGGTTCATCAGCCCCAGCATTTT. This translates into CASSIERTGVHQPQHF.

There are a few counts of this clone. V usage is TRBV28 and J usage is TRBJ1-5, with D possibly being TRBD1 (6 bases). The CDR3 loop spans 17 amino acids. Germline V CDR1 and CDR2: MDHEN, SYDVKM. Between the trimmed V and J ends, which lost 6 bases and 6 bases, there was a span of 24 bases. CDR3 loop: CASSSGTLYGRGQPQHF. The CDR3, as DNA: TGTGCCAGCAGCTCCGGGACACTGTATGGCAGGGGTCAGCCCCAGCATTTT.

The rearrangement uses TRBV28 and TRBJ2-5, with TRBD1 identical over 9 bases. The CDR3 is 15 residues long. Trimming at V came to 6 bases and at J to 5 bases, leaving 10 bases not matched to a gene. Germline V CDR1 and CDR2: MDHEN, SYDVKM. CDR3 coding DNA: TGTGCCAGCAGCCTCCCGGGACAGGGCGAGGAGACCCAGTACTTC. Its protein is CASSLPGQGEETQYF. The variable domain in full, completed from reference TRBV28 and TRBJ2-5, reads DVKVTQSSRYLVKRTGEKVFLECVQDMDHENMFWYRQDPGLGLRLIYFSYDVKMKEKGDIPEGYSVSREKKERFSLILESASTNQTSMYLCASSLPGQGEETQYFGPGTRLLVL.

CDR3: CASSVVLQGSEAFF. CDR3 bases: TGTGCCAGCAGCGTAGTGTTACAGGGGAGTGAAGCTTTCTTT. This rearrangement joins TRBV9 to TRBJ1-1, with 7 bases lining up with TRBD1. This CDR3 is 14 amino acids long. V lost 0 bases to trimming and J lost 7 bases; unmatched junction nucleotides: 6. The V gene's germline CDR1 is SGDLS and CDR2 YYNGEE.

Here the CDR3 reads CASSQEVTRLAADEQFF. The CDR3 nucleotides are TGTGCCAGCAGCCAAGAGGTTACTCGACTAGCGGCCGATGAGCAGTTCTTC. The chain is built from TRBV3-1 (or the pseudogene TRBV3-2) and TRBJ2-1, with 9 positions matching TRBD2. Germline-derived CDR1 and CDR2 are LGHDT and YNNKEL (reference sequence). The CDR3 is made up of 17 amino acids. The junction had 11 bases not matched to a gene; V was cut back by 0 bases and J by 8 bases.

In this sample, this clone turned up a few times. One end of the junction is discordant with germline, which a read error may explain. J is TRBJ2-7 and V is TRBV5-6; tentatively, D is TRBD2 (7 bases). The CDR3 consists of 14 residues. Germline-derived CDR1 and CDR2 are SGHDT and YYEEEE. The CDR3 DNA is TGTGCCAGCAGCTTAGAGGGGGGGTCCTCCGAGCAGTACTTC. Amino acid sequence: CASSLEGGSSEQYF.

V usage is TRBV5-1 and J usage is TRBJ2-3; D remains unclear. Per germline, CDR1 SGHRS and CDR2 YFSETQ. V lost 3 bases, J lost 0 bases, and 14 bases lay in between. CDR3 length: 16 amino acids. The CDR3 DNA sequence: TGCGCCAGCAGCTCTATACCTGCCGAAAGCACAGATACGCAGTATTTT. Encoded protein: CASSSIPAESTDTQYF.

This chain connects TRBV19 to TRBJ1-1, with a possible D match to TRBD1 (6 bases). Between the trimmed V and J ends, which lost 4 bases and 1 base, there was a span of 13 bases. The germline V gene encodes CDR1 LNHDA and CDR2 SQIVND (reference sequence). This CDR3 comprises 15 residues. This chain's CDR3 is CASSNRVVGNTEAFF. The CDR3 bases are TGTGCCAGTAGTAACAGGGTAGTCGGGAACACTGAAGCTTTCTTT.

The chain couples TRBV6-1 to TRBJ1-4; D might be TRBD1 (6 bases). V lost 1 base and J lost 3, with 6 bases in between. CDR1 is MNHNS, CDR2 SASEGT, per germline. The CDR3 runs 14 residues. DNA of the CDR3: TGTGCCAGCAGTGAAGGACAGGCTAATGAAAAACTGTTTTTT. Translated: CASSEGQANEKLFF.

The sample holds a few counts of this clone. This sequence joins TRBV3-1 (or the pseudogene TRBV3-2) and TRBJ1-3; no firm D call. Trimming removed 1 base at V and 0 bases at J, with 10 bases between. The CDR3 runs 16 residues. Germline values: CDR1 LGHDT, CDR2 YNNKEL (reference sequence). The CDR3 DNA follows: TGTGCCAGCAGCCAAGCGCGACAACTCTCTGGAAACACCATATATTTT. It specifies CASSQARQLSGNTIYF.

The J gene is TRBJ2-2, the V gene TRBV11-3; D not certain. CDR3 size: 11 residues. V was pared by 4 bases and J by 6 bases, with 3 bases between. Germline CDR1 SGHNT, CDR2 YENEEA. This CDR3 is CASSSAGELFF. The DNA of the CDR3 is TGTGCCAGCAGCTCCGCCGGGGAGCTGTTTTTT.

Regarding this clone: The limits of the CDR3 on the DNA are not certain, so only TCRdb's listed CDR3 is given. The chain links TRBV28 to TRBJ1-5. Germline CDR1 reads MDHEN; CDR2 reads SYDVKM. The CDR3 is made up of 17 amino acids, end residues included. CDR3 region: CASSTSGQGRGLQPQHF.

The chain couples TRBV11-1 to TRBJ2-7; D not resolved. V shed 3 bases and J shed 5 bases, with 5 bases lying between them. Germline V gene sequence: CDR1 SGHAT, CDR2 FQDESV (reference sequence). The CDR3 sequence is 11 residues long. The CDR3 DNA reads TGTGCCAGCAGCTTTCAGAACGAGCAGTACTTC. It is translated as CASSFQNEQYF.

This chain links TRBV12-3 or TRBV12-4 with TRBJ2-7; D not certain. The CDR3 totals 12 residues. V lost 5 bases, J lost 2 bases, and 7 bases lay in between. This CDR3 reads CASSVQTYEQYF. The CDR3 DNA reads TGTGCCAGCAGTGTACAGACCTACGAGCAGTACTTC.

This clone was seen once. This chain's CDR3 is CSVGRVDTGELFF. The CDR3 DNA is TGCAGCGTTGGGAGGGTGGACACCGGGGAGCTGTTTTTT. The rearrangement joins TRBV29-1 to TRBJ2-2, with a weak D call TRBD2 (6 bases). This CDR3 is built from 13 residues. Trimming took off 4 bases at V and 3 bases at J, with 9 bases between the two ends. The germline gives CDR1 SQVTM, CDR2 ANQGSEA.